This entry features one T cell receptor (beta chain) sequence. The antigen is unknown. This sample is part of a study of T cell responses to AZD1222 COVID-19 vaccine. The trim removed 1 base at V and 7 bases at J, leaving 4 bases unmatched. Germline V CDR1 and CDR2: LNHNV, YYDKDF (reference sequence). This CDR3 is built from 14 residues. Generated by immunoSEQ multiplex PCR, the TCRdb table keeps only in-frame clones and is missing some. The repertoire holds about 140,000 clones, with almost 95% as singletons. Whole-study results and caveats: At 160-218 and 743-854, vaccine-associated CD4 TCRs were dominant, and they spanned spike.

The sequencing here drew on peripheral blood, taken 28 days after the second AZD1222 dose. The genes are TRBV15 and TRBJ1-1, with 9 bases lining up with TRBD1. The origin of this receptor is an adult who received the AZD1222 COVID-19 vaccine. The CDR3 spells CATSRAGQGSEAFF. The CDR3 bases are TGTGCCACCAGCAGAGCCGGACAGGGGAGTGAAGCTTTCTTT.